The sample holds many counts of the clone carrying this T cell receptor (beta chain). Its antigen is undetermined. This entry comes from a study of T cells after posttransplantation cyclophosphamide. Study-wide points: Recipient CMV seropositivity and CMV reactivation strongly tracked TRB clonality.

Assay: immunoSEQ multiplex PCR; the TCRdb copy retains only in-frame clones and omits some. This sample carries approximately 41,000 clones, none of them present only once. Germline V CDR1 and CDR2: SGHDT, YYEEEE. This CDR3 spans 13 amino acids. Trimming removed 1 base at V and 11 bases at J, with 15 bases between. The sequence derives from a man aged 50-60 years in good health, CMV-negative, and a related stem cell transplant donor. This chain uses TRBV5-6 with TRBJ1-1; a possible D gene is TRBD1 (6 bases). The material sequenced was PBMCs. CDR3 residues: CASSLNGGQVAFF. The CDR3 DNA follows: TGTGCCAGCAGCTTGAACGGGGGGCAAGTTGCTTTCTTT. Together with reference TRBV5-6 and TRBJ1-1, the CDR3 gives the full variable domain: DAGVTQSPTHLIKTRGQQVTLRCSPKSGHDTVSWYQQALGQGPQFIFQYYEEEERQRGNFPDRFSGHQFPNYSSELNVNALLLGDSALYLCASSLNGGQVAFFGQGTRLTVV.